This T cell receptor (beta chain) appears in the sequencing data of a study of blood T cell repertoires in COVID-19. As for the study in general: Samples representing acute and convalescent COVID-19 were sourced from the United States, Italy and Spain. PBMCs, B-cell-depleted T cells, or T cells provided the cDNA or gDNA that made up the material.

Germline loops: CDR1 SGHKS, CDR2 YYEKEE (reference sequence). The CDR3 has 16 residues. Trimming removed 2 bases at V and 8 bases at J, with 17 bases between. As handled by the study authors: Quantification of nucleated cells was approximated via reference gene primer amplification. This table comes from immunoSEQ multiplex PCR, and its TCRdb copy is limited to in-frame clones, with some not included. V, J and clone size reflect that table, while D and trimming were determined from the DNA. The repertoire has tens of thousands of clones, 87% of them found once; the top ten carry around 5%. The sequencing sample was made of peripheral blood. This clonotype was sampled from a man aged 55-75 years with active COVID-19. J is TRBJ1-6 and V is TRBV5-5; the D is unclear. The CDR3 protein is CASSFQDPRAHSPLHF. CDR3 nucleotides: TGTGCCAGCAGCTTTCAAGACCCGAGGGCCCATTCACCCCTCCACTTT.